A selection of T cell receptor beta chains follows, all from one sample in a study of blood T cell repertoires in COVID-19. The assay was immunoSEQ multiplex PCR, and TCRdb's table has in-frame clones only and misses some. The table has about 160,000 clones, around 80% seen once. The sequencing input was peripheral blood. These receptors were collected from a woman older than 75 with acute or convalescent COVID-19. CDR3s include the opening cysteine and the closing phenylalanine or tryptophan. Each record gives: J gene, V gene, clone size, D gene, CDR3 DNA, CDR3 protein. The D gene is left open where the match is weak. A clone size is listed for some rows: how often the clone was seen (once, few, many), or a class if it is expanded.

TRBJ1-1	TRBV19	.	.	TGTGCCAGTACCTCGTCCGGACTAATGAACACTGAAGCTTTCTTT	CASTSSGLMNTEAFF
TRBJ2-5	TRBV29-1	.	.	TGCAGCGTTGATAGCGGCGAGACCCAGTACTTC	CSVDSGETQYF
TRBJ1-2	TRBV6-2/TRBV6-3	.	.	TGTGCCAGCAGCGCCGACAGTGGCTACACCTTC	CASSADSGYTF
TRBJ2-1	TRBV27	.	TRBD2	TGTGCCAGCAGTCACCGATTATCGCGGGAGGAGGTCAATGAGCAGTTCTTC	CASSHRLSREEVNEQFF
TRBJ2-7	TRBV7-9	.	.	TGTGCCAGCAGCTTACGGTCTGAGGACGAGCAGTACTTC	CASSLRSEDEQYF
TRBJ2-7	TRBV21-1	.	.	TGTGCCAGCAGAAAAGATTCTGGGGCGGGGCGGGAGGTGTACGAGCAGTACTTC	CASRKDSGAGREVYEQYF
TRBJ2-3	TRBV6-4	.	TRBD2	TGTGCCAGCAGTGCCCTAGCGGGGCCTGGGGATACGCAGTATTTT	CASSALAGPGDTQYF
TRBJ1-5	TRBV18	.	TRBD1	TGTGCCAGCTCGCAACAGGGGGCGAGCAATCAGCCCCAGCATTTT	CASSQQGASNQPQHF
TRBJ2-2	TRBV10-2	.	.	TGCGCCAGCAGTGAACTGAACACCGGGGAGCTGTTTTTT	CASSELNTGELFF
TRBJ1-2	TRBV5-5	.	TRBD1	TGTGCCAGCAGCTTGGGGGGACAGTATGGCTACACCTTC	CASSLGGQYGYTF
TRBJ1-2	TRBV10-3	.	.	TGTGCCACAAGGGCGGGGACGGCTAACTATGGCTACACCTTC	CATRAGTANYGYTF
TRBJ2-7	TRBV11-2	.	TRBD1	TGTGCCAGCAGTGGAGGGACAGGGGCTTTCTACGAGCAGTACTTC	CASSGGTGAFYEQYF
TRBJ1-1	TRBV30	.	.	TGTGCCTGGAGTGAACAAGGAGGCACTGAAGCTTTCTTT	CAWSEQGGTEAFF
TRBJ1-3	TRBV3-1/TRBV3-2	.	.	TGTGCCAGCAGCCAAGATGCCGGCTCTGGAAACACCATATATTTT	CASSQDAGSGNTIYF
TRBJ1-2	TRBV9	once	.	TGTGCCAGCAGCGTAGAGTCTCGCGGGGTTTATGGCTACACCTTC	CASSVESRGVYGYTF
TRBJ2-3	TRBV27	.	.	TGTGCCAGCAGTTTACCAGGAGATACGCAGTATTTT	CASSLPGDTQYF
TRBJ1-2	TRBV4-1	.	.	TGCGCCAGCAGCCAAGCAGACAGGATGACGGATGGCTACACCTTC	CASSQADRMTDGYTF
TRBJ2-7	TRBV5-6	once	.	TGTGCCAGCAGCCCGAGACGGCGGCCTGTCTCCTACGAGCAGTACTTC	CASSPRRRPVSYEQYF
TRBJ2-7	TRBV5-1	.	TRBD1	TGCGCCAGCAGCAGAATTCCGGGACAGACGAGCTCCTACGAGCAGTACTTC	CASSRIPGQTSSYEQYF
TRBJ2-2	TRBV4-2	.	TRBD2	TGTGCCAGCAGCCGACGTAGTGCTAGCGGGAGGCAGACCGGGGAGCTGTTTTTT	CASSRRSASGRQTGELFF
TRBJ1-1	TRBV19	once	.	TGTGCCAGTAGTATAGGACACCTGAACACTGAAGCTTTCTTT	CASSIGHLNTEAFF
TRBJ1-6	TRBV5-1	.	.	TGCGCCAGCAGCGCCCGGGACTCCCTTAGATCACCCCTCCACTTT	CASSARDSLRSPLHF
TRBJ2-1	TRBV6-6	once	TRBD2	TGTGCCAGCACGGCTAGCGGATACAATGAGCAGTTCTTC	CASTASGYNEQFF
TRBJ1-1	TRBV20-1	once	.	TGCAGTGCTATGGGCAACACTGAAGCTTTCTTT	CSAMGNTEAFF
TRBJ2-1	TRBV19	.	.	TGTGCCAGTAAAGGAACAGGGAGCTCCTACAATGAGCAGTTCTTC	CASKGTGSSYNEQFF
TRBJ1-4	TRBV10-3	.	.	TGTGCCATCAGTGAGACCTACCAGGTCTCTAATGAAAAACTGTTTTTT	CAISETYQVSNEKLFF
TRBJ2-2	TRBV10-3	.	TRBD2	TGTGCCATCCAAGGTGCGGGACTAGCGAACACCGGGGAGCTGTTTTTT	CAIQGAGLANTGELFF
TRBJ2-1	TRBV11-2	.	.	TGTGCCAGCAGCCCGGACTACTATGAGCAGTTCTTC	CASSPDYYEQFF
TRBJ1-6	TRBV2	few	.	TGTGCCAGCAAACTCGGGGTCTTAAATTCACCCCTCCACTTT	CASKLGVLNSPLHF
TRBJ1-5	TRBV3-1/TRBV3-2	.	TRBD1	TGTGCCAGCAGCCAAGCGGGAGGGGGCGGCAATCAGCCCCAGCATTTT	CASSQAGGGGNQPQHF
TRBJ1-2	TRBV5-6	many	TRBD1	TGTGCCAGCAGCAAAGGACAGGACCCCTTAGGCTACACCTTC	CASSKGQDPLGYTF
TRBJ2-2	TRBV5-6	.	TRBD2	TGTGCCAGCAGCCTAGGACTAGCGGGATACACCGGGGAGCTGTTTTTT	CASSLGLAGYTGELFF
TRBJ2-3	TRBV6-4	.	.	TGTGCCAGCAGTGTGGAAGCGGGTCTCACAGATACGCAGTATTTT	CASSVEAGLTDTQYF
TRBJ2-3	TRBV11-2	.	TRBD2	TGTGCCTCGCAGGGACTAGCGGGGTATACGCAGTATTTT	CASQGLAGYTQYF
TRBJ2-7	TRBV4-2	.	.	TGTGCCAGCAGCCAAGGGACTGCCAAATCCTACGAGCAGTACTTC	CASSQGTAKSYEQYF
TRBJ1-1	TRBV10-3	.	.	TGTGCCATCAGTCAGACATCGGCGAACACTGAAGCTTTCTTT	CAISQTSANTEAFF
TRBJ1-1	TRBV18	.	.	TGTGCCAGCTCACCTTGGACACAACAGACTGAAGCTTTCTTT	CASSPWTQQTEAFF
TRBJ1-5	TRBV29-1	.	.	TGCAGCGTTGGGGCAGGGAAATATCAGCCCCAGCATTTT	CSVGAGKYQPQHF
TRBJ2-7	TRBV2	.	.	TGTGCCAGCAGTGGGTTTCGCGGCCACGAGCAGTACTTC	CASSGFRGHEQYF
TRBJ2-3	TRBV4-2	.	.	TGTGCCAGCAGCCAAGAGGTCAAAGTACTGGATACGCAGTATTTT	CASSQEVKVLDTQYF
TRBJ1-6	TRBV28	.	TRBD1	TGTGCCAGCAGTTTTCGGGGACAGGGTAATTCACCCCTCCACTTT	CASSFRGQGNSPLHF
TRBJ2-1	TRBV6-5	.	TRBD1	TGTGCCAGCAGTTACTCGACGGGACAGGGGGCTTTTGAGCAGTTCTTC	CASSYSTGQGAFEQFF
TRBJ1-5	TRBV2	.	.	TGTGCCAGCAGTGAGAGGGTACAGCCCCAGCATTTT	CASSERVQPQHF
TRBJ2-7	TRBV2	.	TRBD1	TGTGCCAGCAGCCTACTCCGACAGGGGGCGGGTTACGAGCAGTACTTC	CASSLLRQGAGYEQYF
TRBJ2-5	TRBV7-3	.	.	TGTGCCAGCAGCTTGAGGCCACAAGAGACCCAGTACTTC	CASSLRPQETQYF
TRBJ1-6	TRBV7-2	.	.	TGTGCCAGCACCTCTTTCCGCAGCGTTTATTCACCCCTCCACTTT	CASTSFRSVYSPLHF
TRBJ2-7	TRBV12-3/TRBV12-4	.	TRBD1	TGTGCCAGCAGTCGGACAGGGGGACACGAGCAGTACTTC	CASSRTGGHEQYF
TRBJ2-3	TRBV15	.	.	TGTGCCACCAGCAGAGATCCGGGTGATACGCAGTATTTT	CATSRDPGDTQYF
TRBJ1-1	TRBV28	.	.	TGTGCCAGCAGTCCTACCGGGGGGGGAGGGACTGAAGCTTTCTTT	CASSPTGGGGTEAFF
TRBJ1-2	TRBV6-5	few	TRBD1	TGTGCCAGCAACCCCGGACAGGGCTATGGCTACACCTTC	CASNPGQGYGYTF
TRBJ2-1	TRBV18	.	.	TGTGCCAGCTCACCACCGGGACAAACAAGTTACAATGAGCAGTTCTTC	CASSPPGQTSYNEQFF
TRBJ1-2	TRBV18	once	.	TGTGCCAGCTCACCCCCGTCCATCCGACTTGGCGCTGGCTACACCTTC	CASSPPSIRLGAGYTF
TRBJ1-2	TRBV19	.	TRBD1	TGTGCCAGTAGGACAGGGTTCCTACTCACCTTC	CASRTGFLLTF
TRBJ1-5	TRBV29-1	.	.	TGCAGCGTTGGGAGTCATAGCAATCAGCCCCAGCATTTT	CSVGSHSNQPQHF